This T cell receptor beta chain was captured in a study of blood T cell repertoires in COVID-19 (dated by TCRdb to 2018 to 2020). With regard to the full study: Samples from collaborators originated in the United States, Italy and Spain and spanned both the acute and convalescent phases of COVID-19. Where available, HLA class I and class II types were obtained from metadata supplied by the sample provider rather than from assay-based typing. Subjects who had been exposed to COVID-19, were actively infected with it, or had recovered from it provided the deeply sampled blood TCRbeta repertoires that made up the dataset. A de-identified subject ID, COVID-19 status, age in years and sex were almost always included in the sample metadata. The prospective study material was composed of cDNA or gDNA derived from T cells, B-cell-depleted T cells, or PBMCs. The samples were drawn from the first 160 participants of the ongoing ImmuneRACE study and from some 1,300 subjects provided by 6 global collaborators. The repertoires were released in a freely available public database intended as a resource for research on the immune response to SARS-CoV-2. Study-wide findings and limitations: Clinical and demographic metadata were provided uncurated, with the amount varying by source and participant.

TCRbeta CDR3 regions were amplified from genomic DNA using the immunoSEQ Assay, a bias-controlled multiplex PCR. From the authors' description of their analysis: The number of nucleated cells in each sample was estimated from the amplification of reference gene primers within the assay. Sequence reads were collapsed and filtered to measure the absolute abundance of every unique TCRbeta CDR3 rearrangement. For each sample, productive Simpson clonality was calculated as the square root of Simpson's diversity index across productive rearrangements. In TCRdb, the immuneACCESS table is reduced to in-frame sequences with V and J assigned. These tables do not hold every clone; where another copy was compared, an unresolved V gene accounts for under half, and the others remain unexplained. The D gene and trimming were derived from the DNA, and the V and J assignments and clone size from that table. Across this sample there are hundreds of thousands of clones, with 75% to 90% seen only once. In total, the top ten clones hold about 12% of the sample.

The collaborating institutions used their own protocols to collect whole blood in K2EDTA tubes. For TCRbeta analysis, collaborators shipped samples as frozen whole blood, isolated PBMCs, or DNA extracted from either of those sample types. V is reduced by 3 bases and J by 3 bases, leaving a spacing of 9 bases between them. Spanning cysteine to phenylalanine, the CDR3 consists of 13 amino acids. Only CDR3 DNA is held: 39 bases, read in frame from base 1. CDR1 is given as SNHLY and CDR2 as FYNNEI, both from the germline V gene. In this sample, this clone turned up once. Its target antigen remains unknown. Base-call qualities are not available, and no considerably larger clone is one nucleotide away.

The clonotype comes from a woman aged 55-69 years with acute or convalescent COVID-19. Sequenced sample: peripheral blood. The receptor chain draws on TRBV2 and TRBJ2-7, and the D gene may be TRBD1, 6 bases matching. The sequence in DNA is TGTGCCAGCAGTGACTGGGACAACTACGAGCAGTACTTC. This gives the protein CASSDWDNYEQYF.